This T cell receptor (beta chain) was sequenced in a study of shared clonotypes between healthy human individuals. V shed 4 bases and J shed 5 bases, with 20 bases lying between them. The CDR3 is 16 residues long. Germline assignment: CDR1 MDHEN and CDR2 SYDVKM. TCRdb keeps only in-frame clones here, not all; method: immunoSEQ multiplex PCR. The sample comprises approximately 2,300,000 clones, approximately 90% of which are singletons, and 0.3% to 0.4% rests with the top ten. The sequencing sample was made of naive CD4+ T cells from PBMCs. Subset given: CD45RA+ positively selected. This rearrangement joins TRBV28 to TRBJ1-1; the D is unclear. The TCR sequence derives from a man between 18 and 35 years old in good health. Some clones in this sample may be carry-over from other donors' samples. CDR3 nucleotide sequence: TGTGCCAGCAGTTCTACCGGTGGTTGGCAGCGAACTGAAGCTTTCTTT. Translating it yields CASSSTGGWQRTEAFF.